These 21 T cell receptor beta chains were all obtained from the same sample, sequenced in a study of technical replicates of blood from a few donors. TCRdb keeps only in-frame clones here, not all; method: immunoSEQ multiplex PCR. The sample includes about 83,000 clones, around 94% of them seen just once. The material sequenced was T cells isolated from PBMCs. The receptors originated from a human donor in good health.

V is TRBV6-6 and J is TRBJ1-1; D not certain. V was shortened by 6 bases and J by 0 bases, with 11 bases between the two germline ends. The germline V gene encodes CDR1 MNHNY and CDR2 SVGAGI (reference sequence). The CDR3 covers 14 residues. Here the CDR3 reads CASSQNSLNTEAFF. In nucleotides, the CDR3 is TGTGCCAGCAGCCAGAACAGTTTGAACACTGAAGCTTTCTTT.

The gene calls are TRBV27 and TRBJ1-1; D possibly corresponds to TRBD1 (6 bases). V was cut by 4 bases and J by 4 bases, with 7 bases left in between. This CDR3 has 12 amino acids. CDR1 and CDR2 from the germline V gene are MNHEY and SMNVEV (reference sequence). This CDR3 is CASSSGVTEAFF. CDR3 DNA: TGTGCCAGCAGTTCAGGGGTCACTGAAGCTTTCTTT.

The CDR3 is CASSLGTVSGNTIYF. Written as DNA, the CDR3 is TGTGCCAGCAGCTTGGGGACAGTCTCTGGAAACACCATATATTTT. This chain connects TRBV5-8 to TRBJ1-3; the D gene is possibly TRBD1 (6 bases). The germline V gene encodes CDR1 SGHTS and CDR2 YDEGEE. Trimming shortened V by 0 bases and J by 0 bases, and 7 bases separated the two germline ends. There are 15 residues in the CDR3.

This clone was found once. The rearrangement uses TRBV2 and TRBJ1-5, with 8 bases lining up with TRBD1. Germline loops: CDR1 SNHLY, CDR2 FYNNEI. With 2 bases clipped from V and 7 bases from J, the junction kept 10 bases outside the gene matches. CDR3 size: 16 residues. The DNA for the CDR3 is TGTGCCAGCAGTGAACTAGGACAGGGAGCGGGGCAGCCCCAGCATTTT. This sequence encodes CASSELGQGAGQPQHF.

The chain employs TRBV6-1 and TRBJ2-2; 8 nucleotides agree with TRBD1. The germline V gene has CDR1 MNHNS and CDR2 SASEGT. The V gene end was trimmed by 2 bases and the J gene end by 1 base; junction bases not matched to a gene: 6. The CDR3 has 17 amino acids. DNA of the CDR3: TGTGCCAGCAGTGAACATTTCAGGGGGCGGAACACCGGGGAGCTGTTTTTT. This sequence encodes CASSEHFRGRNTGELFF.

This rearrangement joins TRBV2 to TRBJ2-2, with a tentative D call TRBD1 (5 bases). The CDR3 totals 13 residues. Germline V CDR1 and CDR2: SNHLY, FYNNEI. With 3 bases removed from V and 5 bases from J, the gap between germline ends came to 7 bases. The chain's CDR3 is CASSDQGTGELFF. The CDR3 DNA sequence: TGTGCCAGCAGTGACCAGGGAACCGGGGAGCTGTTTTTT.

The V gene is TRBV2, the J gene TRBJ2-2; weak D call: TRBD2 (5 bases). The V end was cut by 6 bases, the J end by 2 bases, with 7 bases between. This CDR3 is 13 amino acids long. Germline V CDR1 and CDR2: SNHLY, FYNNEI. The CDR3 DNA follows: TGTGCCAGCAGCGGACTCAACACCGGGGAGCTGTTTTTT. It specifies CASSGLNTGELFF.

The chain has TRBV20-1 and TRBJ2-3; D unclear. Germline-derived CDR1 and CDR2 are DFQATT and SNEGSKA (reference sequence). Trimming cost V 5 bases and J 6 bases, with 9 bases left between them. CDR3 length: 11 residues. In nucleotides, the CDR3 is TGCAGTGCTGGGCCCTCGGATACGCAGTATTTT. Translated, it gives CSAGPSDTQYF.

The V gene is TRBV10-3, the J gene TRBJ2-7, with TRBD2 matching over 13 bases. The CDR3 consists of 14 residues. Trimming at V came to 6 bases and at J to 5 bases, leaving 4 bases not matched to a gene. Germline V gene lookup returns CDR1 ENHRY and CDR2 SYGVKD. The CDR3 nucleotides are TGTGCCATCAGAGGACTAGCGGGAGTAGACGAGCAGTACTTC. Amino acid sequence: CAIRGLAGVDEQYF.

V usage is TRBV9 and J usage is TRBJ1-6; a weak D match, TRBD1 (6 bases). The CDR3 covers 16 residues. Between the trimmed V and J ends, which lost 3 bases and 0 bases, there was a span of 10 bases. Germline loops: CDR1 SGDLS, CDR2 YYNGEE. The CDR3 sequence: CASSADRSSYNSPLHF. In DNA, the CDR3 is TGTGCCAGCAGCGCCGACAGGAGCTCCTATAATTCACCCCTCCACTTT.

This chain links TRBV25-1 with TRBJ1-5; D perhaps matches TRBD1 (6 bases). Looked up from germline, CDR1 is MGHDK and CDR2 is SYGVNS. Trimming took 2 bases from V and 0 from J, leaving 8 bases between them. The CDR3 runs 15 residues. CDR3 DNA sequence: TGTGCCAGCAGTGAACCAGGGGTTAGCAATCAGCCCCAGCATTTT. Its protein is CASSEPGVSNQPQHF.

The chain links TRBV11-2 to TRBJ2-7, with D tentatively TRBD1 (5 bases). This CDR3 comprises 13 residues. Deletions cut 5 bases from V and 0 bases from J, with 8 bases between. Looked up from germline, CDR1 is SGHAT and CDR2 is FQNNGV. CDR3 in DNA: TGTGCCAGCAGCCCGACAGACTCCTACGAGCAGTACTTC. It specifies CASSPTDSYEQYF.

This rearrangement joins TRBV28 to TRBJ2-7; no clear D gene. The CDR3 is 13 residues long. Germline V CDR1 and CDR2: MDHEN, SYDVKM. V was trimmed by 8 bases and J by 6 bases, leaving 17 bases between them. The CDR3 bases are TGTGCCAGCGAAGTGGGCACGACCAGCGAGCAGTACTTC. Translation: CASEVGTTSEQYF.

V gene TRBV6-1 combines with J gene TRBJ1-2; maybe TRBD1 (6 bases). The germline V gene has CDR1 MNHNS and CDR2 SASEGT. The CDR3 consists of 13 residues. V dropped 6 bases and J dropped 1 base, with 9 bases sitting between them. The CDR3 loop is CASRVDSNYGYTF. CDR3 DNA: TGTGCCAGCAGGGTGGACAGTAACTATGGCTACACCTTC.

The chain combines TRBV9 with TRBJ2-3; the D gene is possibly TRBD2 (6 bases). The germline gives CDR1 SGDLS, CDR2 YYNGEE. Between the trimmed V and J ends, which lost 0 bases and 2 bases, there was a span of 10 bases. This CDR3 has 15 amino acids. The CDR3 sequence is CASSVGSGITDTQYF. DNA of the CDR3: TGTGCCAGCAGCGTAGGTAGCGGAATCACAGATACGCAGTATTTT.

This clone was found once. The chain recombines TRBV7-9 with TRBJ1-1; unclear D gene. V was shortened by 1 base and J by 4 bases, with 10 bases between the two germline ends. The CDR3 length is 14 residues. Germline CDR1 and CDR2: SEHNR and FQNEAQ (reference sequence). This CDR3 reads CASSLERESTEAFF. The CDR3 DNA reads as TGTGCCAGCAGCTTAGAGAGGGAGAGCACTGAAGCTTTCTTT.

The chain carries TRBV28 and TRBJ2-4; TRBD2 agrees at 7 bases. From germline, CDR1 is MDHEN and CDR2 SYDVKM. The CDR3 is made up of 19 amino acids. V was pared by 5 bases and J by 3 bases, with 19 bases of the junction left unmatched. The DNA for the CDR3 is TGTGCCAGCAGTCCCACCGGGCCGGCGGGGGTACAGCACAAAAACATTCAGTACTTC. Translation gives CASSPTGPAGVQHKNIQYF. Supplemented by reference TRBV28 and TRBJ2-4, the full variable domain reads DVKVTQSSRYLVKRTGEKVFLECVQDMDHENMFWYRQDPGLGLRLIYFSYDVKMKEKGDIPEGYSVSREKKERFSLILESASTNQTSMYLCASSPTGPAGVQHKNIQYFGAGTRLSVL.

This chain joins TRBV10-2 and TRBJ2-3; TRBD2 matches at 7 bases. CDR1 is WSHSY and CDR2 is SAAADI in the germline V gene. J was trimmed by 6 bases and V by 7 bases; bases with no gene match: 13. The CDR3 has 15 residues. This CDR3 is CASTRIAGRSDTQYF. CDR3 bases: TGCGCCAGCACAAGGATCGCCGGGAGGAGTGATACGCAGTATTTT.

The V call is TRBV21-1, the J call TRBJ2-5; the DNA was not compared with TRBD1, the D call given in the table. TRBV21-1 is shown as a pseudogene. The CDR3 is 15 residues long. The CDR3 DNA reads TGTGCCAGCAGCAAATACGCAGGGGTCTGGGAGACCCAGTACTTC. Its protein product is CASSKYAGVWETQYF.

The chain uses TRBV30 and TRBJ1-5, with D unclear. Germline V CDR1 and CDR2: GTSNPN, SVGIG (reference sequence). The V and J ends lost 1 base and 9 bases respectively, with 7 bases between them. The CDR3 is 11 amino acids. The DNA for the CDR3 is TGTGCCTGGAGTGCACGAGGGCCCCAGCATTTT. Protein sequence: CAWSARGPQHF. Filled out from reference TRBV30 and TRBJ1-5, the complete variable domain reads SQTIHQWPATLVQPVGSPLSLECTVEGTSNPNLYWYRQAAGRGLQLLFYSVGIGQISSEVPQNLSASRPQDRQFILSSKKLLLSDSGFYLCAWSARGPQHFGDGTRLSIL.

The chain is built from TRBV28 and TRBJ2-7; 7 bases match TRBD2. CDR3 length: 13 amino acids. Unmatched junction bases numbered 7, after V lost 4 bases and J lost 7 bases. Germline-derived CDR1 and CDR2 are MDHEN and SYDVKM. CDR3 protein: CASSYREAREQYF. In nucleotides, the CDR3 is TGTGCCAGCAGTTACCGGGAGGCGAGGGAGCAGTACTTC.